The text below deals with one T cell receptor beta chain. The sample is drawn from a study of blood T cell repertoires in COVID-19. Generated by immunoSEQ multiplex PCR, the TCRdb table keeps only in-frame clones and is missing some. The sample has about 220,000 clones, 70% to 90% seen once; the top ten hold more than 3.5%. The CDR3 sequence is 16 residues long. Per germline, CDR1 SGHVS and CDR2 FQNEAQ. Unmatched junction bases numbered 2, after V lost 1 base and J lost 5 bases. The material sequenced was PBMCs or T cells enriched from blood (not recorded which). The receptor was derived from a woman in her thirties or forties with acute COVID-19. The gene calls are TRBV7-8 and TRBJ2-1; TRBD2 matches at 13 bases. The CDR3 spells CASSLGLAGGDNEQFF. CDR3 in DNA: TGTGCCAGCAGCTTAGGACTAGCGGGGGGAGACAATGAGCAGTTCTTC.